Here is one TCR beta chain with its context. In the authors' workflow: Amplification from reference gene primers served as the basis for estimated nucleated cell counts. Measured with immunoSEQ multiplex PCR; TCRdb has only the in-frame clones, and not every one. D and trimming were read from the DNA, whereas the V and J calls and clone size are those reported in that table. The data show 240,000 or so clones, roughly 80% seen once. V gave up 3 bases and J gave up 0 bases, with 16 bases separating them. The V gene's germline CDR1 is DFQATT and CDR2 SNEGSKA (reference sequence). This CDR3 comprises 16 residues. The data stem from a study of blood T cell repertoires in COVID-19. About the study: Acute and convalescent COVID-19 specimens originated in the United States, Italy and Spain. The analysed material was cDNA or gDNA that came from T cells, B-cell-depleted T cells, or PBMCs.

The clonotype was recovered from a woman aged 55-70 years with active or convalescent COVID-19. The gene calls are TRBV20-1 and TRBJ2-3; TRBD1 is a possible D gene (6 bases). Sample: peripheral blood. In nucleotides, the CDR3 is TGCAGTGCTAGTCCTTTGGGGGCCTCTAGCACAGATACGCAGTATTTT. This sequence encodes CSASPLGASSTDTQYF.